The subject of this entry is one T cell receptor beta chain. Here immunoSEQ multiplex PCR was the method, and the copy in TCRdb shows in-frame clones only, minus some. The table lists around 9,900 clones, 70% of them singletons. This record comes from a study of OX40 agonist ivuxolimab in advanced cancers. Per the germline V gene, CDR1 is SGHAT and CDR2 is FQNNGV. This CDR3 contains 15 residues. The V segment lost 1 base and the J segment 4 bases; nucleotides outside the gene matches: 5. Patients had blood sampled at baseline and again on cycle 4 day 1 and cycle 7 day 1. The source of this sequence is an adult with an advanced solid tumor such as melanoma, head and neck, liver or kidney cancer. The sequencing used CD4+ or CD8+ T cells sorted from blood, collected in a trial of the OX40 agonist ivuxolimab. The chain joins TRBV11-2 to TRBJ2-7; 9 nucleotides match TRBD2. The DNA of the CDR3 is TGTGCCAGCAGCTTAGGTAGCGGGAGCTCTTACGAGCAGTACTTC. This sequence encodes CASSLGSGSSYEQYF.